What follows describes a single T cell receptor (beta chain). Here immunoSEQ multiplex PCR was the method, and the copy in TCRdb shows in-frame clones only, minus some. In the table there are about 160,000 clones, roughly 90% of which are singletons. These data originate in a study of control samples from healthy donors and cancer patients. The length of the CDR3 is 15 residues. Germline loops: CDR1 MNHNY, CDR2 SVGAGI (reference sequence). The V segment lost 5 bases and the J segment 2 bases; nucleotides outside the gene matches: 9. The chain has TRBV6-6 and TRBJ2-7, with 7 positions matching TRBD2. Sequenced sample: blood. The TCR was taken from a man under 40 in good health. The CDR3 loop reads CASSPSEGGPYEQYF. Here the CDR3 DNA reads TGTGCCAGCAGTCCCTCGGAGGGAGGGCCCTACGAGCAGTACTTC.